The next 29 T cell receptor beta chains were all read from a single sample in a study of blood T cell repertoires in COVID-19. Clones were sequenced by immunoSEQ multiplex PCR, and TCRdb holds only the in-frame ones, with some missing. The sample records tens of thousands of clones, over 75% being singletons. Sequencing was done on a sample of peripheral blood. These receptors were taken from a man in his 70s with acute or convalescent COVID-19.

The chain is built from TRBV28 and TRBJ2-7; D is possibly TRBD2 (5 bases). The ends were cut back, 7 bases at V and 1 base at J, with 17 bases in the middle. Germline V gives CDR1 MDHEN, CDR2 SYDVKM. CDR3 length equals 15 residues. This CDR3 reads CASTPMPGVSYEQYF. The CDR3 DNA is TGTGCCAGCACTCCAATGCCCGGGGTATCCTACGAGCAGTACTTC.

The genes are TRBV6-2 or TRBV6-3 and TRBJ2-1, with 10 bases lining up with TRBD2. The CDR3 contains 18 residues. Unmatched junction bases numbered 12, after V lost 6 bases and J lost 1 base. Germline V gene data show CDR1 as MNHEY and CDR2 as SVGEGT. The CDR3 nucleotides read TGTGCCAGCAGCTCCGGGACTAGCGTTTATATATCCTACAATGAGCAGTTCTTC. This sequence encodes CASSSGTSVYISYNEQFF.

V usage is TRBV12-5 and J usage is TRBJ2-6, with TRBD1 matching over 7 bases. The length of the CDR3 is 16 residues. CDR1 and CDR2 from the germline V gene are LGHNT and FRNRAP. Unmatched junction bases numbered 2, after V lost 1 base and J lost 2 bases. CDR3 region: CASGLGGGPGANVLTF. CDR3 coding DNA: TGTGCTAGTGGTTTGGGAGGGGGCCCTGGGGCCAACGTCCTGACTTTC.

The chain has TRBV18 and TRBJ2-5; possible D gene TRBD2, 6 bases. This CDR3 contains 15 residues. Trimming pared 3 bases from V and 4 bases from J, leaving 15 bases between. Germline V lookup: CDR1 KGHSH, CDR2 LQKENI. As DNA, the CDR3 is TGTGCCAGCTCACCCGTGAAGGGGCGGGGAGAGACCCAGTACTTC. It yields the protein CASSPVKGRGETQYF.

The rearrangement links TRBV9 to TRBJ1-4; D is perhaps TRBD1 (6 bases). This CDR3 has 16 residues. The germline V gene encodes CDR1 SGDLS and CDR2 YYNGEE. Trimming took off 4 bases at V and 4 bases at J, with 17 bases between the two ends. In nucleotides, the CDR3 is TGTGCCAGCAGCAGGGGGACGGCCAGGCATAATGAAAAACTGTTTTTT. Translating gives CASSRGTARHNEKLFF.

This chain connects TRBV2 to TRBJ2-7; 12 positions agree with TRBD2. Germline V gives CDR1 SNHLY, CDR2 FYNNEI. The CDR3 consists of 16 residues. Trimming removed 7 bases from V and 7 bases from J; junction bases left unmatched: 14. The CDR3 DNA follows: TGTGCCAGCACTAACGACGCTAGCGGGGGGGCCAGGGAGCAGTACTTC. It yields the protein CASTNDASGGAREQYF. The full variable domain, in which reference TRBV2 and TRBJ2-7 provide the parts outside the CDR3, is EPEVTQTPSHQVTQMGQEVILRCVPISNHLYFYWYRQILGQKVEFLVSFYNNEISEKSEIFDDQFSVERPDGSNFTLKIRSTKLEDSAMYFCASTNDASGGAREQYFGPGTRLTVT.

This chain links TRBV24-1 with TRBJ1-5; 7 bases match TRBD1. Germline trimming cut 9 bases from V and 1 base from J; bases unmatched to any gene: 5. The CDR3 is made up of 14 amino acids. Looked up from germline, CDR1 is KGHDR and CDR2 is SFDVKD. In DNA form, the CDR3 reads TGTGCCACCTCTCACAGGGGAAGCAATCAGCCCCAGCATTTT. Its translation is CATSHRGSNQPQHF.

The chain joins TRBV9 to TRBJ2-2; maybe TRBD2 (5 bases). Germline CDR1 and CDR2: SGDLS and YYNGEE. The germline V and J ends were trimmed by 4 bases and 6 bases, with 10 bases remaining between them. CDR3 length equals 13 residues. CDR3 sequence reads: CASSRSGAGELFF. CDR3 nucleotides: TGTGCCAGCAGCAGAAGCGGAGCCGGGGAGCTGTTTTTT. The full variable domain, its missing parts supplied by reference TRBV9 and TRBJ2-2, is DSGVTQTPKHLITATGQRVTLRCSPRSGDLSVYWYQQSLDQGLQFLIQYYNGEERAKGNILERFSAQQFPDLHSELNLSSLELGDSALYFCASSRSGAGELFFGEGSRLTVL.

The chain employs TRBV11-2 and TRBJ1-5; a weak D match, TRBD1 (5 bases). This CDR3 is built from 14 residues. V lost 5 bases, J lost 0 bases, and 8 bases lay in between. Looked up from germline, CDR1 is SGHAT and CDR2 is FQNNGV. As DNA, the CDR3 is TGTGCCAGCAGCCCCGACAGTAGCAATCAGCCCCAGCATTTT. This gives the protein CASSPDSSNQPQHF.

V and J are TRBV18 and TRBJ1-5; 9 bases are a match to TRBD1. Germline V gene lookup returns CDR1 KGHSH and CDR2 LQKENI. This CDR3 comprises 15 residues. V lost 4 bases, J lost 4 bases, and 5 bases stayed unmatched. As DNA, the CDR3 is TGTGCCAGCTCACGGACAGGGGAGGGGAATCAGCCCCAGCATTTT. Residues: CASSRTGEGNQPQHF.

V and J are TRBV6-5 and TRBJ1-5; 9 nucleotides line up with TRBD1. The CDR3 is 15 amino acids. The V gene end was trimmed by 6 bases and the J gene end by 4 bases; junction bases not matched to a gene: 7. CDR1 and CDR2 from the germline V gene are MNHEY and SVGAGI. In DNA form, the CDR3 reads TGTGCCAGCAGCGGACAGGGGCCAAGTAATCAGCCCCAGCATTTT. Protein product: CASSGQGPSNQPQHF.

The rearrangement links TRBV7-2 to TRBJ1-1, with D perhaps matching TRBD1 (5 bases). V was cut by 2 bases and J by 2 bases, with 15 bases left in between. Germline V CDR1 and CDR2: SGHTA, FQGNSA. This CDR3 region has 16 residues. CDR3 sequence: CASSLLPPGLNTEAFF. CDR3 coding DNA: TGTGCCAGCAGCTTACTCCCTCCGGGACTCAACACTGAAGCTTTCTTT.

A single count supports this clone. The gene calls are TRBV9 and TRBJ1-3, with a possible D match to TRBD1 (5 bases). CDR3 length: 16 amino acids. Trimming pared 0 bases from V and 3 bases from J, leaving 13 bases between. Germline V gene data show CDR1 as SGDLS and CDR2 as YYNGEE. The CDR3 sequence: CASSVDGQGHGNTIYF. Written as DNA, the CDR3 is TGTGCCAGCAGCGTAGATGGACAAGGCCATGGAAACACCATATATTTT.

This chain joins TRBV19 and TRBJ2-7; D perhaps matches TRBD2 (6 bases). The CDR3 consists of 13 residues. The ends were cut back, 4 bases at V and 6 bases at J, with 13 bases in the middle. CDR1 is LNHDA, CDR2 SQIVND, per germline (reference sequence). The CDR3 region is CASSTAGMGEQYF. The CDR3 bases are TGTGCCAGTAGTACGGCGGGGATGGGCGAGCAGTACTTC.

The rearrangement joins TRBV18 to TRBJ1-4, with TRBD1 matching 9 bases. The CDR3 contains 14 residues. Germline-derived CDR1 and CDR2 are KGHSH and LQKENI. V trimming: 6 bases; J trimming: 6 bases; junction bases outside the gene matches: 5. The DNA of the CDR3 is TGTGCCAGCTCCCCGGGACAGGGCGATGAAAAACTGTTTTTT. Protein product: CASSPGQGDEKLFF.

The chain has TRBV9 and TRBJ2-3; 8 bases match TRBD1. Germline CDR1 is SGDLS and CDR2 is YYNGEE. The CDR3 runs to 16 residues. V lost 3 bases and J lost 0; bases outside the gene matches: 6. For the CDR3, the DNA is TGTGCCAGCAGCGCGGACAGGGCCTATAGCACAGATACGCAGTATTTT. It specifies CASSADRAYSTDTQYF.

V gene TRBV6-6 combines with J gene TRBJ1-4; D not certain. Germline CDR1 is MNHNY and CDR2 is SVGAGI (reference sequence). The CDR3 is 11 amino acids. Trimming removed 6 bases from V and 7 bases from J, with 6 bases in between. DNA for the CDR3: TGTGCCAGCAGGGGAGGTGAAAAACTGTTTTTT. Its translation is CASRGGEKLFF.

The CDR3 nucleotides are TGTGCCAGCAGCCTAAGACAGGGGTACGGTTCACCCCTCCACTTT. Protein: CASSLRQGYGSPLHF. V and J are TRBV11-2 and TRBJ1-6; 8 positions agree with TRBD1. The CDR3 has 15 residues. The V gene end was trimmed by 5 bases and the J gene end by 9 bases; junction bases not matched to a gene: 9. The germline V gene has CDR1 SGHAT and CDR2 FQNNGV.

Concerning this clone itself: The identical CDR3 is also encoded by other nucleotide sequences in the sample. This chain uses TRBV6-2 or TRBV6-3 with TRBJ1-2, with D maybe TRBD1 (5 bases). Per germline, CDR1 MNHEY and CDR2 SVGEGT. The CDR3 contains 12 residues. Trimming removed 2 bases from V and 5 bases from J, with 6 bases in between. CDR3: CASSYRGYGYTF. For the CDR3, the DNA is TGTGCCAGCAGTTACCGGGGGTATGGCTACACCTTC.

The rearrangement uses TRBV6-2 or TRBV6-3 and TRBJ1-1; 7 nucleotides match TRBD1. The CDR3 runs to 15 residues. V shed 5 bases, J shed 1 base, and the junction held 7 bases outside the gene matches. The germline V gene encodes CDR1 MNHEY and CDR2 SVGEGT. The CDR3 DNA follows: TGTGCCAGCAGTAGAGGACAGGTACAGAACACTGAAGCTTTCTTT. Protein product: CASSRGQVQNTEAFF.

The chain recombines TRBV4-1 with TRBJ2-1; 12 nucleotides agree with TRBD2. CDR1 is MGHRA, CDR2 YSYEKL, per germline. Trimming cost V 0 bases and J 4 bases; bases outside gene matches: 7. CDR3 length: 18 amino acids. The CDR3 sequence: CASSQDGLAGGGYNEQFF. CDR3 nucleotide sequence: TGCGCCAGCAGCCAAGATGGGCTAGCGGGGGGGGGTTACAATGAGCAGTTCTTC.

This CDR3 is CASSQAGLETGELFF. CDR3 DNA: TGTGCCAGCAGCCAAGCAGGGTTGGAAACCGGGGAGCTGTTTTTT. The gene calls are TRBV4-2 and TRBJ2-2; maybe TRBD1 (5 bases). This CDR3 is built from 15 residues. V lost 1 base, J lost 5 bases, and 11 bases lay in between. CDR1 and CDR2 (germline): LGHNA, YNFKEQ.

The chain combines TRBV9 with TRBJ2-7; 9 bases are a match to TRBD1. The CDR3 spans 15 residues. From germline, CDR1 is SGDLS and CDR2 YYNGEE. The ends lost 3 bases at V and 2 bases at J; junction bases unmatched: 6. As DNA, the CDR3 is TGTGCCAGCAGCGCTCGACAGGGGGTTACCTACGAGCAGTACTTC. This encodes CASSARQGVTYEQYF.

The J gene is TRBJ1-5, the V gene TRBV5-1; D not certain. Per germline, CDR1 SGHRS and CDR2 YFSETQ. CDR3 length equals 14 residues. V lost 1 base and J lost 5, with 10 bases in between. The CDR3 DNA is TGCGCCAGCAGCTTGAGCGGGCTGGATCAGCCCCAGCATTTT. Protein: CASSLSGLDQPQHF.

V usage is TRBV18 and J usage is TRBJ1-3, with 9 bases that match TRBD1. The CDR3 length is 17 residues. The germline CDR1 and CDR2 sequences are KGHSH and LQKENI. The ends lost 3 bases at V and 7 bases at J; junction bases unmatched: 13. The CDR3 here is CASSPSGTGRSGNTIYF. The CDR3 nucleotides read TGTGCCAGCTCACCCTCCGGGACAGGGCGGTCGGGGAACACCATATATTTT.

This chain connects TRBV28 to TRBJ1-4; D is uncertain. V lost 4 bases and J 3 bases, leaving 12 bases between the germline ends. The CDR3 runs 15 residues. The germline V gene encodes CDR1 MDHEN and CDR2 SYDVKM. The CDR3 sequence: CASSSPGGANEKLFF. The CDR3 DNA is TGTGCCAGCAGTTCGCCGGGTGGAGCTAATGAAAAACTGTTTTTT. Based on the CDR3 plus reference TRBV28 and TRBJ1-4, the full variable domain is DVKVTQSSRYLVKRTGEKVFLECVQDMDHENMFWYRQDPGLGLRLIYFSYDVKMKEKGDIPEGYSVSREKKERFSLILESASTNQTSMYLCASSSPGGANEKLFFGSGTQLSVL.

This clone was picked up one time. The chain joins TRBV4-2 to TRBJ2-7, with 9 bases aligning to TRBD2. The J segment lost 4 bases and the V segment lost 5 bases, leaving 9 bases of the junction unmatched. The CDR3 runs 15 residues. Germline CDR1 and CDR2: LGHNA and YNFKEQ. The CDR3 loop reads CASSFTRGGGYEQYF. CDR3 DNA sequence: TGTGCCAGCAGCTTTACGCGGGGGGGCGGTTACGAGCAGTACTTC.

CDR3 coding DNA: TGTGCCAGCAGCAAATCGTCCCAGGGGGCGGAGACCCAGTACTTC. It codes for CASSKSSQGAETQYF. The chain has TRBV7-8 and TRBJ2-5; 8 nucleotides match TRBD1. After removal of 5 bases from V and 5 bases from J, the junction contained 10 bases not matched to a gene. This CDR3 has 15 amino acids. Germline assignment: CDR1 SGHVS and CDR2 FQNEAQ. Based on the CDR3 plus reference TRBV7-8 and TRBJ2-5, the full variable domain is GAGVSQSPRYKVAKRGQDVALRCDPISGHVSLFWYQQALGQGPEFLTYFQNEAQLDKSGLPSDRFFAERPEGSVSTLKIQRTQQEDSAVYLCASSKSSQGAETQYFGPGTRLLVL.

This clone has a handful of counts. The rearrangement uses TRBV7-9 and TRBJ1-2; D possibly corresponds to TRBD1 (6 bases). Germline values: CDR1 SEHNR, CDR2 FQNEAQ (reference sequence). V lost 4 bases and J 0 bases, leaving 12 bases between the germline ends. The length of the CDR3 is 15 residues. For the CDR3, the DNA is TGTGCCAGCAGCTCCCTGAAGGGGGCTAACTATGGCTACACCTTC. Its protein is CASSSLKGANYGYTF.